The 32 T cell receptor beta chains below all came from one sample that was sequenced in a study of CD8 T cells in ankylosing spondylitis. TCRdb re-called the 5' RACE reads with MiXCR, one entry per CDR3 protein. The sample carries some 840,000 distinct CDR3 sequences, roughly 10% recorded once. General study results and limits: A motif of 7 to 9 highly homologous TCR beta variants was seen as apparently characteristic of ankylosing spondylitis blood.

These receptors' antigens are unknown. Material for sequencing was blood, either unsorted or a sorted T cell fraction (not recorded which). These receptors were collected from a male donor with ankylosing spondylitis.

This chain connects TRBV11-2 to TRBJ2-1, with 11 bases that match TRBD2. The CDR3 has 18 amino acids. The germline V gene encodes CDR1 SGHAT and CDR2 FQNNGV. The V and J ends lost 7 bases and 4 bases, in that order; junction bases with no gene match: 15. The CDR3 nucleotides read TGTGCCAGCAACCTAATAGCGGGAGGGCCTTGGGGGTACAATGAGCAGTTCTTC. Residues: CASNLIAGGPWGYNEQFF.

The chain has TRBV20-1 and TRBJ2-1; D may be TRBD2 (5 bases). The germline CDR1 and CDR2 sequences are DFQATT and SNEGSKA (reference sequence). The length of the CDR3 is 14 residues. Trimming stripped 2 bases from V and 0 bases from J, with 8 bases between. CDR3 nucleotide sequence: TGCAGTGCTAGACGACTAAGCTCCTACAATGAGCAGTTCTTC. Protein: CSARRLSSYNEQFF.

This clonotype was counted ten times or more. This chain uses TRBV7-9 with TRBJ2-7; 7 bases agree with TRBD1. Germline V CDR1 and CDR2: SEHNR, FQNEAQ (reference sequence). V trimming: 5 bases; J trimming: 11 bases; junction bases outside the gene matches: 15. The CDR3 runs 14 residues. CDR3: CASSMGQLATMEYF. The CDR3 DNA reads TGTGCCAGCAGCATGGGACAGTTAGCTACGATGGAGTACTTC.

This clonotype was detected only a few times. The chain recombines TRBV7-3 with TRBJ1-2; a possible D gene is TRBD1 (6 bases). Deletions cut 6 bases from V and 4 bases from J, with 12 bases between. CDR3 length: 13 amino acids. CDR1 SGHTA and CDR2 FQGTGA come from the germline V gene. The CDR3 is CASSLDSGYGYTF. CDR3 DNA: TGTGCCAGCAGTTTGGACAGCGGCTATGGCTACACCTTC.

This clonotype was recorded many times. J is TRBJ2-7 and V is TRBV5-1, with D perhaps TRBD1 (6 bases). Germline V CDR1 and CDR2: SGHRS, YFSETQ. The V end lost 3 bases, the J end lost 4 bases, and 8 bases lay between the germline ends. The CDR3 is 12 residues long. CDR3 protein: CASSSGQYEQYF. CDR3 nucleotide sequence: TGCGCCAGCAGCTCCGGACAGTACGAGCAGTACTTC.

CDR3 sequence (DNA): TGTGCCAGTAGTATAGATCCTGGCGGCTACGAGCAGTACTTC. As protein: CASSIDPGGYEQYF. V and J are TRBV19 and TRBJ2-7, with unresolved D. Trimming removed 0 bases at V and 3 bases at J, with 9 bases between. The CDR3 extends over 14 amino acids. The germline CDR1 and CDR2 sequences are LNHDA and SQIVND (reference sequence).

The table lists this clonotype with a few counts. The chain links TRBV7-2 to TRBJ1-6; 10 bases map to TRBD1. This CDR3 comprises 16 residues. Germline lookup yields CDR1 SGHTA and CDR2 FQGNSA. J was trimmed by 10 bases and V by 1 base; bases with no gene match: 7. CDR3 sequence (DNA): TGTGCCAGCAGCTTAGGGGGACAGGGGTTCCAGTCACCCCTCCACTTT. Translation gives CASSLGGQGFQSPLHF.

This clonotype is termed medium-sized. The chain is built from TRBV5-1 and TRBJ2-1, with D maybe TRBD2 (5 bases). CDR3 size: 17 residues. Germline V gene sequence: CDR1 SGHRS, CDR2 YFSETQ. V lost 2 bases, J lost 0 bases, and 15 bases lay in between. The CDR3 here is CASSLLIGKSSYNEQFF. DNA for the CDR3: TGCGCCAGCAGCTTACTGATCGGGAAGAGCTCCTACAATGAGCAGTTCTTC. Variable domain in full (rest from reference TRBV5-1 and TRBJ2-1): KAGVTQTPRYLIKTRGQQVTLSCSPISGHRSVSWYQQTPGQGLQFLFEYFSETQRNKGNFPGRFSGRQFSNSRSEMNVSTLELGDSALYLCASSLLIGKSSYNEQFFGPGTRLTVL.

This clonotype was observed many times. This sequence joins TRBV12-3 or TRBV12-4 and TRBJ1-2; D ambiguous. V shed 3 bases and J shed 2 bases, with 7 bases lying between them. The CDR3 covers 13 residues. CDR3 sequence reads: CASSFQLNYGYTF. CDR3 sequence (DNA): TGTGCCAGCAGTTTCCAACTAAACTATGGCTACACCTTC.

The CDR3 protein is CASSSTYTGANVLTF. As DNA, the CDR3 is TGTGCCAGCAGCTCGACTTACACTGGGGCCAACGTCCTGACTTTC. This chain connects TRBV28 to TRBJ2-6; no clear D gene. The V end was cut by 6 bases, the J end by 2 bases, with 11 bases between. CDR1 is MDHEN and CDR2 is SYDVKM in the germline V gene. The CDR3 has 15 amino acids.

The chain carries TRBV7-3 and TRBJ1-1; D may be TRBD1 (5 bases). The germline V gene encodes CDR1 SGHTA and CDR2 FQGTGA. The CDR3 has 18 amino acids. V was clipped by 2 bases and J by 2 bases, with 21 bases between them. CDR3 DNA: TGTGCCAGCAGCTTATTCGGGCGTGGGGGTTCGGCCAACACTGAAGCTTTCTTT. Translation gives CASSLFGRGGSANTEAFF.

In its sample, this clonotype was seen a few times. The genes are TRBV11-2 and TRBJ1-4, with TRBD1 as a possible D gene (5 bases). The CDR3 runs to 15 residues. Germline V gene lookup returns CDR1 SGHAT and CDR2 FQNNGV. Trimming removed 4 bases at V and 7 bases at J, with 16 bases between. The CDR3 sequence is CASSSTGGGFEKLFF. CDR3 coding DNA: TGTGCCAGCAGCTCCACAGGAGGCGGTTTTGAAAAACTGTTTTTT.

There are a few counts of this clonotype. The CDR3 region has the DNA TGTGCCACCAGTGATTCAGGGGGCCGAGGGGAAGCTTTCTTT. Encoded protein: CATSDSGGRGEAFF. The chain couples TRBV24-1 to TRBJ1-1; 8 bases are shared with TRBD1. V lost 2 bases to trimming and J lost 8 bases; unmatched junction nucleotides: 6. The germline gives CDR1 KGHDR, CDR2 SFDVKD. CDR3 length: 14 residues.

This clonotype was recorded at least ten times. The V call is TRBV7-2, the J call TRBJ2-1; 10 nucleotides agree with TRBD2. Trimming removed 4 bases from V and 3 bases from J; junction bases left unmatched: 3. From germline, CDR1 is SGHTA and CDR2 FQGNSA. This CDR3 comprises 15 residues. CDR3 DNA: TGTGCCAGCAGCTCAGGGACTAGCGTCTACAATGAGCAGTTCTTC. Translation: CASSSGTSVYNEQFF.

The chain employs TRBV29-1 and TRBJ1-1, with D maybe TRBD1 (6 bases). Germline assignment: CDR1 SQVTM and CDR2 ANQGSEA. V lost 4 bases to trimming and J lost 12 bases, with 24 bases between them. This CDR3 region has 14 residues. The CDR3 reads CSVGQRQVPRGTFF. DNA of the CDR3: TGCAGCGTTGGGCAGCGACAGGTCCCTAGGGGAACTTTCTTT. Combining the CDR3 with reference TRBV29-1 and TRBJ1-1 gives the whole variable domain SAVISQKPSRDICQRGTSLTIQCQVDSQVTMMFWYRQQPGQSLTLIATANQGSEATYESGFVIDKFPISRPNLTFSTLTVSNMSPEDSSIYLCSVGQRQVPRGTFFGQGTRLTVV.

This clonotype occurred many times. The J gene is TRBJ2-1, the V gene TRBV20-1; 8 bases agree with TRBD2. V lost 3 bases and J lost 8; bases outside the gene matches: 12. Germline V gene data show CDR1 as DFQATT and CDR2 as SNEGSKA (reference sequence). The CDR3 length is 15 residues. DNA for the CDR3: TGCAGTGCTAGTGGGGCAGGGACTAGGAGCTATGAGCAGTTCTTC. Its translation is CSASGAGTRSYEQFF.

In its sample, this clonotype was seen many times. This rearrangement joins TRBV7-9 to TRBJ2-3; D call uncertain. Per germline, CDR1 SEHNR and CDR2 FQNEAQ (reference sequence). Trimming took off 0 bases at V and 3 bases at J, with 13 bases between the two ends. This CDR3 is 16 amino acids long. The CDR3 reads CASSLALTPETDTQYF. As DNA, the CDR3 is TGTGCCAGCAGCTTAGCCCTCACCCCGGAGACAGATACGCAGTATTTT.

CDR3 DNA sequence: TGCAGTGCTATGCGGGAGAGGGACGAGCAGTACTTC. Translation gives CSAMRERDEQYF. The V gene is TRBV20-1, the J gene TRBJ2-7; 7 bases line up with TRBD2. This CDR3 is built from 12 residues. The trim removed 4 bases at V and 5 bases at J, leaving 5 bases unmatched. Germline CDR1 is DFQATT and CDR2 is SNEGSKA (reference sequence).

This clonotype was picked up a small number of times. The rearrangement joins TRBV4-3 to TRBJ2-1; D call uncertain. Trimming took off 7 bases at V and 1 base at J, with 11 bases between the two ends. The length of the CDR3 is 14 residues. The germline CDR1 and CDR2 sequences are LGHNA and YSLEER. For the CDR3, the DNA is TGCGCCAGCAAGTACGGGCAATCCTACAATGAGCAGTTCTTC. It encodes CASKYGQSYNEQFF.

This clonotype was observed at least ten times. CDR3 protein: CSVGTHEQYF. Written as DNA, the CDR3 is TGCAGCGTTGGGACACACGAGCAGTACTTC. The chain links TRBV29-1 to TRBJ2-7, with a possible D match to TRBD1 (5 bases). The germline gives CDR1 SQVTM, CDR2 ANQGSEA. The CDR3 consists of 10 residues. Between the trimmed V and J ends, which lost 4 bases and 5 bases, there was a span of 6 bases.

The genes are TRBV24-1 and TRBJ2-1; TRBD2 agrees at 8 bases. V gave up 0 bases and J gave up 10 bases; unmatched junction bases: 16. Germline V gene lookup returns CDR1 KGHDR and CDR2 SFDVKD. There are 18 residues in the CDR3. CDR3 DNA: TGTGCCACCAGTGATTTGCGGTCTAGCGGGTTGTATAGGGGGGAGCAGTTCTTC. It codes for CATSDLRSSGLYRGEQFF.

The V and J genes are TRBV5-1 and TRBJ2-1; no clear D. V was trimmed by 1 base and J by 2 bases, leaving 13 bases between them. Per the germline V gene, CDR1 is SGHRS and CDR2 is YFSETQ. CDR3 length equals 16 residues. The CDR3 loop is CASSLSPGRTYNEQFF. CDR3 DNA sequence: TGCGCCAGCAGCTTGAGTCCTGGCCGAACCTACAATGAGCAGTTCTTC.

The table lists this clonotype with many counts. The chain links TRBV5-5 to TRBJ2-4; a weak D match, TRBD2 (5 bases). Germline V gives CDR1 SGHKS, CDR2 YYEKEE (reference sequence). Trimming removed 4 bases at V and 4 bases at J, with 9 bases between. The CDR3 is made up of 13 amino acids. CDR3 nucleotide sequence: TGTGCCAGCAGCACCCCGGGAAAAAACATTCAGTACTTC. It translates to CASSTPGKNIQYF.

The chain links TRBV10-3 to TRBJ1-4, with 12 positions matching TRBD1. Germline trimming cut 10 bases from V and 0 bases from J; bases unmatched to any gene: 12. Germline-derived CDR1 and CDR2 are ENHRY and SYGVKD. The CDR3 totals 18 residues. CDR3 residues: CATTKGQGARATNEKLFF. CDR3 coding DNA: TGTGCCACCACCAAGGGACAGGGGGCGAGAGCAACTAATGAAAAACTGTTTTTT.

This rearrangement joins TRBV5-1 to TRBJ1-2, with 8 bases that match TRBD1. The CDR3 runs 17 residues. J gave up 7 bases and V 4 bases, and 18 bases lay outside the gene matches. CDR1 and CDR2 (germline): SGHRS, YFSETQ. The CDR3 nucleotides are TGCGCCAGCAGCGGAGAGACAGGGGCCTTCTCAAGTGGTGGCTACACCTTC. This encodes CASSGETGAFSSGGYTF. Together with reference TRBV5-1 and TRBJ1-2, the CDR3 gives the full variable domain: KAGVTQTPRYLIKTRGQQVTLSCSPISGHRSVSWYQQTPGQGLQFLFEYFSETQRNKGNFPGRFSGRQFSNSRSEMNVSTLELGDSALYLCASSGETGAFSSGGYTFGSGTRLTVV.

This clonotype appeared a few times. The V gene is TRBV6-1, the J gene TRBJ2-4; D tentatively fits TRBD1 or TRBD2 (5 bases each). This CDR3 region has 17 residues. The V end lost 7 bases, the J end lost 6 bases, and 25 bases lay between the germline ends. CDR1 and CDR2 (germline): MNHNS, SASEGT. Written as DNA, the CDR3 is TGTGCCAGCACCGAGTTCGGAATGGGGACCCGAGGAAACATTCAGTACTTC. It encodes CASTEFGMGTRGNIQYF.

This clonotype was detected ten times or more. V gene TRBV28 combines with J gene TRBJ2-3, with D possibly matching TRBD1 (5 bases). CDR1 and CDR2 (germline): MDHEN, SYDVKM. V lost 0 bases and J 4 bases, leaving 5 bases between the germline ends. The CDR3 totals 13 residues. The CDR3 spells CASSLWTADTQYF. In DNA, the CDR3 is TGTGCCAGCAGTTTATGGACAGCAGATACGCAGTATTTT.

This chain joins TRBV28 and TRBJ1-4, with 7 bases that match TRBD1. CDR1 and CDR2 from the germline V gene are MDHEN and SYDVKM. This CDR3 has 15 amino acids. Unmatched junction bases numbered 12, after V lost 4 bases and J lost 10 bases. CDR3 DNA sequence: TGTGCCAGCAGTTCCACCGGACAGGACATCGGAAAACTGTTTTTT. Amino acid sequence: CASSSTGQDIGKLFF. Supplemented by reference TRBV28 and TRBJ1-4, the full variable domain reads DVKVTQSSRYLVKRTGEKVFLECVQDMDHENMFWYRQDPGLGLRLIYFSYDVKMKEKGDIPEGYSVSREKKERFSLILESASTNQTSMYLCASSSTGQDIGKLFFGSGTQLSVL.

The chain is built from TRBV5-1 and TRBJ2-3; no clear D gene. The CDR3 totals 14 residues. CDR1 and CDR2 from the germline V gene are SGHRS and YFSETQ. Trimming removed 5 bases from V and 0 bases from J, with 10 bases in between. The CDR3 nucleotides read TGCGCCAGCAGGGGAACAACTAGCACAGATACGCAGTATTTT. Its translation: CASRGTTSTDTQYF.

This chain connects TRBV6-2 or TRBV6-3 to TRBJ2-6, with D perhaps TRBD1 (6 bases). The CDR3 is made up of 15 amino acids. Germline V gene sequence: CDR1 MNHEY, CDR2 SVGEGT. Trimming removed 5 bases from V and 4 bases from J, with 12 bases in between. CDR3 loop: CASSRTGYGANVLTF. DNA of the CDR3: TGTGCCAGCAGTCGTACAGGGTACGGGGCCAACGTCCTGACTTTC.

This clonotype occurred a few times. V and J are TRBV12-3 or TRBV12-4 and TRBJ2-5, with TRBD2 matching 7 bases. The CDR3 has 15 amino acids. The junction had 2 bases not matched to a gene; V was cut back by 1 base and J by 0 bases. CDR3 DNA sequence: TGTGCCAGCAGTTTAGGCGGGGGATACCAAGAGACCCAGTACTTC. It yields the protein CASSLGGGYQETQYF.

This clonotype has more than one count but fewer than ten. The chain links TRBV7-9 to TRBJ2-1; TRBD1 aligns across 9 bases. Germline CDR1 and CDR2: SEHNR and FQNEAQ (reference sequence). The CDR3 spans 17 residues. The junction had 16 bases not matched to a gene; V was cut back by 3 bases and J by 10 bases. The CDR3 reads CASSLTWGQGSRSEQFF. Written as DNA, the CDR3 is TGTGCCAGCAGCTTGACGTGGGGACAGGGATCCCGTAGCGAGCAGTTCTTC.